The 18 T cell receptor beta chains below were found in one sample sequenced in a study of response to subunit inactivated influenza vaccine. TCRdb reanalysed the RT-PCR reads using MiXCR and keeps one entry per CDR3 protein. The data show 560,000 or so distinct CDR3 sequences, with around 8% seen just once and under 15% held by the top ten. The sample consisted of PBMCs from blood, taken 23 months after vaccination. The receptor set was obtained from a man between 50 and 69 years old who received an inactivated influenza vaccine.

This chain links TRBV12-3 or TRBV12-4 with TRBJ1-2; TRBD1 matches at 7 bases. Unmatched junction bases numbered 10, after V lost 5 bases and J lost 7 bases. This CDR3 region has 14 residues. The CDR3 is CASSIRQGSSGYTF. The CDR3 nucleotides read TGTGCCAGCAGTATAAGACAGGGTTCGAGTGGCTACACCTTC.

This clonotype was observed a handful of times. The rearrangement uses TRBV10-3 and TRBJ1-1; 7 bases align to TRBD1. Germline V lookup: CDR1 ENHRY, CDR2 SYGVKD. There are 14 residues in the CDR3. J gave up 6 bases and V 6 bases, and 10 bases lay outside the gene matches. Here the CDR3 reads CAISDSRQGPEAFF. Here the CDR3 DNA reads TGTGCCATCAGCGATTCGAGACAGGGTCCTGAAGCTTTCTTT.

This clonotype was counted ten times or more. The V and J genes are TRBV5-1 and TRBJ1-1; D gene unclear. The V end was cut by 0 bases, the J end by 5 bases, with 17 bases between. Looked up from germline, CDR1 is SGHRS and CDR2 is YFSETQ. The CDR3 is 16 residues long. The CDR3 DNA reads TGCGCCAGCAGCTTGGAGTGGGTTTCTAGTAGAACTGAAGCTTTCTTT. This encodes CASSLEWVSSRTEAFF. Supplemented by reference TRBV5-1 and TRBJ1-1, the full variable domain reads KAGVTQTPRYLIKTRGQQVTLSCSPISGHRSVSWYQQTPGQGLQFLFEYFSETQRNKGNFPGRFSGRQFSNSRSEMNVSTLELGDSALYLCASSLEWVSSRTEAFFGQGTRLTVV.

Regarding this clonotype: A much larger clone differs from this one at a single base, so this may be a read error. The chain employs TRBV12-3 or TRBV12-4 and TRBJ2-1, with a weak D call TRBD2 (6 bases). This CDR3 is built from 13 residues. V shed 6 bases and J shed 8 bases, with 14 bases lying between them. For the CDR3, the DNA is TGTGCCAGCAGGCCCGGGGGAGGATATGAGCAGTTCTTC. This codes for CASRPGGGYEQFF.

This clonotype was counted at least ten times. This chain uses TRBV3-1 with TRBJ1-1; 11 bases map to TRBD1. J lost 5 bases, V lost 4 bases, and 3 bases had no gene match. The CDR3 totals 14 residues. Germline CDR1 and CDR2: LGHDT and YNNKEL (reference sequence). CDR3 bases: TGTGCCAGCAGCCCCGGGACAGGGGGAACTGAAGCTTTCTTT. It translates to CASSPGTGGTEAFF.

This chain uses TRBV10-3 with TRBJ1-2; 12 bases fit TRBD1. CDR3 length: 13 amino acids. Germline V CDR1 and CDR2: ENHRY, SYGVKD. Trimming cost V 6 bases and J 8 bases; bases outside gene matches: 4. The CDR3 nucleotides are TGTGCCATCAGGGGACAGGGGGCGCAAGGCTACACCTTC. Amino acid sequence: CAIRGQGAQGYTF.

There are a few counts of this clonotype. The V gene is TRBV12-3 or TRBV12-4, the J gene TRBJ2-7, with D tentatively TRBD1 or TRBD2 (5 bases each). This CDR3 comprises 14 residues. Deletions cut 1 base from V and 2 bases from J, with 9 bases between. The CDR3 here is CASSLGQTTYEQYF. For the CDR3, the DNA is TGTGCCAGCAGTTTAGGACAGACTACCTACGAGCAGTACTTC.

This clonotype was found many times. The chain joins TRBV29-1 to TRBJ2-3, with 11 bases fitting TRBD1. The CDR3 runs 15 residues. V lost 6 bases to trimming and J lost 5 bases; unmatched junction nucleotides: 10. Germline CDR1 reads SQVTM; CDR2 reads ANQGSEA. The CDR3 nucleotides are TGCAGCGTAGCGATCCGGGACAGGGGGGTAGATACGCAGTATTTT. Amino acid sequence: CSVAIRDRGVDTQYF.

This clonotype was picked up a small number of times. The V gene is TRBV5-1, the J gene TRBJ1-4; D is unresolved. Germline V gene lookup returns CDR1 SGHRS and CDR2 YFSETQ. This CDR3 spans 13 amino acids. V dropped 2 bases and J dropped 8 bases, with 10 bases sitting between them. As DNA, the CDR3 is TGCGCCAGCAGCTTCCGGAGATTAGAAAAACTGTTTTTT. Its translation is CASSFRRLEKLFF.

This chain links TRBV6-5 with TRBJ2-7; no clear D. V dropped 2 bases and J dropped 0 bases, with 8 bases sitting between them. The CDR3 is 14 residues long. CDR1 and CDR2 from the germline V gene are MNHEY and SVGAGI. CDR3 in DNA: TGTGCCAGCAGTTACGGTAGGGACTCCTACGAGCAGTACTTC. It specifies CASSYGRDSYEQYF.

Ten or more counts support this clonotype. The chain links TRBV12-3 or TRBV12-4 to TRBJ1-4, with a tentative D call TRBD1 (6 bases). Trimming took 7 bases from V and 1 from J, leaving 10 bases between them. The CDR3 is made up of 14 amino acids. The CDR3 spells CASTQGLTNEKLFF. For the CDR3, the DNA is TGTGCCAGCACCCAGGGGTTAACTAATGAAAAACTGTTTTTT.

This clonotype was counted only a few times. J is TRBJ2-7 and V is TRBV20-1, with 11 bases matching TRBD1. This CDR3 has 12 amino acids. Germline V CDR1 and CDR2: DFQATT, SNEGSKA (reference sequence). The trim removed 5 bases at V and 7 bases at J, leaving 4 bases unmatched. CDR3 bases: TGCAGTGCTGGGACAGGGGGTTCGGAGCAGTACTTC. It encodes CSAGTGGSEQYF.

The chain couples TRBV6-5 to TRBJ1-5; TRBD1 might be the D (6 bases). V was trimmed by 0 bases and J by 7 bases, leaving 13 bases between them. The length of the CDR3 is 15 residues. CDR1 and CDR2 (germline): MNHEY, SVGAGI. CDR3 region: CASSYSAGVGQPQHF. CDR3 in DNA: TGTGCCAGCAGTTACTCGGCAGGGGTTGGCCAGCCCCAGCATTTT.

At least ten counts were recorded for this clonotype. One junction end does not reproduce the germline sequence, and a read error may be involved. The CDR3 is CASSLAGEQYF. CDR3 DNA: TGTGCCAGCAGTTTAGCGGGGGAGCAGTACTTC. This chain links TRBV7-8 with TRBJ2-7; 8 bases match TRBD2. The CDR3 runs 11 residues. Germline CDR1 is SGHVS and CDR2 is FQNEAQ. Variable domain in full (rest from reference TRBV7-8 and TRBJ2-7): GAGVSQSPRYKVAKRGQDVALRCDPISGHVSLFWYQQALGQGPEFLTYFQNEAQLDKSGLPSDRFFAERPEGSVSTLKIQRTQQEDSAVYLCASSLAGEQYFGPGTRLTVT.

In this sample, this clonotype turned up a few times. The chain recombines TRBV10-1 with TRBJ2-3, with 10 bases fitting TRBD2. The trim removed 6 bases at V and 7 bases at J, leaving 10 bases unmatched. Germline CDR1 is WNHNN and CDR2 is SYGVQD (reference sequence). CDR3 length equals 15 residues. CDR3 residues: CASRASSGSTHTQYF. In DNA, the CDR3 is TGCGCCAGCAGGGCTTCTAGCGGGAGTACGCATACGCAGTATTTT.

This clonotype was detected a few times. This CDR3 is CATSSGINEQFF. The CDR3 DNA reads TGTGCCACCAGTTCTGGGATCAATGAGCAGTTCTTC. The chain joins TRBV24-1 to TRBJ2-1; D is unresolved. Trimming pared 6 bases from V and 6 bases from J, leaving 8 bases between. This CDR3 is 12 amino acids long. Germline values: CDR1 KGHDR, CDR2 SFDVKD.

This clonotype was observed a handful of times. J is TRBJ2-5 and V is TRBV6-5; D is unclear. Trimming pared 2 bases from V and 2 bases from J, leaving 12 bases between. Germline V gives CDR1 MNHEY, CDR2 SVGAGI. CDR3 size: 15 residues. The CDR3 loop reads CASSYSGAIQETQYF. The CDR3 DNA reads as TGTGCCAGCAGTTACAGTGGAGCTATTCAAGAGACCCAGTACTTC.

The sample holds a few counts of this clonotype. The gene calls are TRBV10-3 and TRBJ2-1; 8 nucleotides align to TRBD1. Germline V gives CDR1 ENHRY, CDR2 SYGVKD. The CDR3 length is 13 residues. J gave up 8 bases and V 6 bases, and 6 bases lay outside the gene matches. Written as DNA, the CDR3 is TGTGCCATCAGCGACCGGACAGGGCATGAGCAGTTCTTC. This encodes CAISDRTGHEQFF.